One sample yielded the 10 T cell receptor beta chains listed below, sequenced in a study of T-cell memory formation after mild COVID-19. One entry per CDR3 protein results from TCRdb running MiXCR on the 5' RACE reads. The repertoire holds approximately 490,000 distinct CDR3 sequences, around 21% seen once, with roughly an eighth in the top ten. The sample was PBMCs or a T cell subset sorted from them (not recorded which). These receptor sequences come from an adult woman who had mild COVID-19 (a few samples of this study predate the infection). Cell type and time point are not known.

The V and J genes are TRBV11-2 and TRBJ2-5; weak D call: TRBD1 (5 bases). Germline CDR1 and CDR2: SGHAT and FQNNGV. The CDR3 extends over 13 amino acids. Trimming took off 6 bases at V and 5 bases at J, with 13 bases between the two ends. Here the CDR3 DNA reads TGTGCCAGCAGTATGTCACAGGTGGAGACCCAGTACTTC. It encodes CASSMSQVETQYF. The full variable domain, completed using reference TRBV11-2 and TRBJ2-5, is EAGVAQSPRYKIIEKRQSVAFWCNPISGHATLYWYQQILGQGPKLLIQFQNNGVVDDSQLPKDRFSAERLKGVDSTLKIQPAKLEDSAVYLCASSMSQVETQYFGPGTRLLVL.

The chain couples TRBV19 to TRBJ2-7; D is undetermined. The germline V and J ends were trimmed by 2 bases and 0 bases, with 17 bases remaining between them. This CDR3 spans 17 amino acids. Germline V lookup: CDR1 LNHDA, CDR2 SQIVND (reference sequence). The CDR3 DNA sequence: TGTGCCAGTAGTATAAGTTTGACGGCAGGTGACTCCTACGAGCAGTACTTC. It yields the protein CASSISLTAGDSYEQYF.

This sequence joins TRBV4-1 and TRBJ2-1; TRBD2 agrees at 15 bases. This CDR3 has 16 amino acids. Unmatched junction bases numbered 9, after V lost 5 bases and J lost 10 bases. Germline values: CDR1 MGHRA, CDR2 YSYEKL. CDR3 sequence: CASSSGLAGGHTEQFF. CDR3 sequence (DNA): TGCGCCAGCAGCTCGGGACTAGCGGGGGGCCATACAGAGCAGTTCTTC.

There are a few counts of this clonotype. J is TRBJ1-2 and V is TRBV5-4, with D unclear. Trimming took 1 base from V and 7 from J, leaving 14 bases between them. Germline loops: CDR1 SGHNT, CDR2 YYREEE (reference sequence). CDR3 size: 14 residues. The CDR3 region is CASSLKGFYRGYTF. Written as DNA, the CDR3 is TGTGCCAGCAGCTTGAAGGGATTCTATCGTGGCTACACCTTC.

The gene calls are TRBV20-1 and TRBJ2-2, with 7 bases identical to TRBD2. Trimming took 3 bases from V and 2 from J; bases not matched to a gene: 3. CDR1 is DFQATT and CDR2 is SNEGSKA in the germline V gene (reference sequence). The CDR3 is 14 residues long. The CDR3 DNA is TGCAGTGCTAGCGGGGGGATAAACACCGGGGAGCTGTTTTTT. This encodes CSASGGINTGELFF.

The chain joins TRBV6-5 to TRBJ2-7, with D perhaps TRBD1 (6 bases). Germline loops: CDR1 MNHEY, CDR2 SVGAGI. V was clipped by 4 bases and J by 4 bases, with 14 bases between them. CDR3 length equals 14 residues. This chain's CDR3 is CASSSIDRFYEQYF. As DNA, the CDR3 is TGTGCCAGCAGTTCCATCGACAGGTTTTACGAGCAGTACTTC.

Only a few counts were recorded for this clonotype. J is TRBJ2-7 and V is TRBV12-3 or TRBV12-4, with D unclear. The CDR3 contains 13 residues. The germline V and J ends were trimmed by 7 bases and 0 bases, with 10 bases remaining between them. The CDR3 nucleotides read TGTGCCAGCACCCACGTTAGCTCCTACGAGCAGTACTTC. It specifies CASTHVSSYEQYF.

The chain is built from TRBV12-3 or TRBV12-4 and TRBJ1-2; TRBD1 agrees at 7 bases. The CDR3 is 13 residues long. Trimming cost V 6 bases and J 4 bases; bases outside gene matches: 5. CDR3 protein: CASRTTGVYGYTF. The DNA for the CDR3 is TGTGCCAGCAGGACTACAGGGGTCTATGGCTACACCTTC.

This clonotype was seen only a few times. The chain joins TRBV27 to TRBJ2-3; D possibly corresponds to TRBD2 (7 bases). Germline lookup yields CDR1 MNHEY and CDR2 SMNVEV (reference sequence). The CDR3 consists of 13 residues. V was clipped by 8 bases and J by 8 bases, with 17 bases between them. Here the CDR3 reads CASGGGGAGTQYF. CDR3 bases: TGTGCCAGCGGAGGGGGGGGCGCCGGTACGCAGTATTTT.

This chain uses TRBV7-2 with TRBJ2-3, with no clear D. CDR1 and CDR2 from the germline V gene are SGHTA and FQGNSA. Trimming cost V 4 bases and J 6 bases, with 14 bases left between them. The CDR3 is 14 residues long. The CDR3 protein is CASSSPTSGDTQYF. The CDR3 region has the DNA TGTGCCAGCAGCTCCCCGACCTCTGGGGATACGCAGTATTTT. Full variable domain (rest looked up from reference TRBV7-2 and TRBJ2-3): GAGVSQSPSNKVTEKGKDVELRCDPISGHTALYWYRQSLGQGLEFLIYFQGNSAPDKSGLPSDRFSAERTGGSVSTLTIQRTQQEDSAVYLCASSSPTSGDTQYFGPGTRLTVL.